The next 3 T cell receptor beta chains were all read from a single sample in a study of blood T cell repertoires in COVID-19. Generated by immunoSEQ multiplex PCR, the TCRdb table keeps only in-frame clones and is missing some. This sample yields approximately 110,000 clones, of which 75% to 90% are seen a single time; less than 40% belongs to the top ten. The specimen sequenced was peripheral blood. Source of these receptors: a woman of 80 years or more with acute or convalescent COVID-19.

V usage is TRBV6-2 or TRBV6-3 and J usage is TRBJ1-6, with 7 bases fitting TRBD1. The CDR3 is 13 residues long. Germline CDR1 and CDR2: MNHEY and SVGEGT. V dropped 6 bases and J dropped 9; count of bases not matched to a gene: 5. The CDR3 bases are TGTGCCAGCAGCCTGACAGGGACTTCACCCCTCCACTTT. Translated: CASSLTGTSPLHF.

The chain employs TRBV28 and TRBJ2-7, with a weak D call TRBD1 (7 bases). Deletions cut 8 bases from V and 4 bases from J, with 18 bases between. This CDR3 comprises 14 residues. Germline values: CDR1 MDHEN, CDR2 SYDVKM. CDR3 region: CASGFFPGGYEQYF. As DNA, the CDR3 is TGTGCCAGCGGCTTTTTCCCAGGGGGGTACGAGCAGTACTTC.

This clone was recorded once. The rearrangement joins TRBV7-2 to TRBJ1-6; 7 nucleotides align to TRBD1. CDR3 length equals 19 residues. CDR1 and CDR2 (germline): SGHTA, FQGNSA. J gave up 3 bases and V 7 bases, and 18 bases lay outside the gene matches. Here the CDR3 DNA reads TGTGCCAGCATCTCGAGGGGACAGTCCCCCTGGTTCTATAATTCACCCCTCCACTTT. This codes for CASISRGQSPWFYNSPLHF. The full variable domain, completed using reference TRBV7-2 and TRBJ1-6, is GAGVSQSPSNKVTEKGKDVELRCDPISGHTALYWYRQSLGQGLEFLIYFQGNSAPDKSGLPSDRFSAERTGGSVSTLTIQRTQQEDSAVYLCASISRGQSPWFYNSPLHFGNGTRLTVT.